This TCR beta chain came from a study of T cell repertoires in cytomegalovirus infection (dated by TCRdb to about 2019). Background on the whole study: Donor HLA type was relevant to the analysis, as public TCR beta signatures indicated carriage of CMV infection together with the matching HLA type. Summary of the overall study and its limitations: In both this cohort and an independent roughly 330-donor cohort, the cumulative frequency of public TCR beta family members distinguished carriers of CMV infection plus the relevant HLA type. In the ex vivo response, HLA-C-restricted CMV-specific TCR beta clonotypes were dominant, and in two of eight donors the single most frequent clonotype came from this HLA-C-restricted group.

These reads were obtained on an Illumina HiSeq 1500. TCRdb ran its own pipeline on the public reads, namely fastp trimming at Q25 and MiXCR clone calling, and kept in-frame beta chains. Each CDR3 protein gets just one entry, which takes the most common genes and DNA from the rows behind it. The sample table lists around 210,000 distinct CDR3 sequences, about 7% of them with a count of one. Around 6.5% of the sample is taken by the ten largest. Per the germline V gene, SGHDN is the CDR1 and FVKESK is the CDR2. The cysteine opens and the phenylalanine closes a CDR3 of 14 amino acids. Left in the record is the CDR3 DNA by itself, 42 bases read in frame from the first base. Comments on this clonotype: The antigen it recognizes is unknown. This clone may be a read error of a much larger clone one base away.

In this chain, TRBV14 is recombined with TRBJ1-1; the D gene is not confidently resolved. This TCR derives from a human donor in good health (CMV status not recorded). Some clones in this sample may be carry-over from other donors' samples. Sequencing was done on a sample of PBMCs. The bases read TGTGCCAGCAGCCAAGATCTTCGGAGGACTGAAGTTTTCTTT. The encoded protein is CASSQDLRRTEVFF.